Each of the 13 T cell receptor beta chains below was sequenced from the same sample in a study of Ad26.COV2.S vaccination and SARS-CoV-2 variants. TCRdb keeps only in-frame clones here, not all; method: immunoSEQ multiplex PCR. The sample lists 450,000 to 550,000 clones, about 89% occurring once. This sample's treatment: some 20 received Ad26.COV2.S at low or high dose, single or two shots; about 5 received placebo; per-sample allocation not given. Sampling was performed 63 days after the first vaccine or placebo injection. Sample: peripheral blood, taken in a trial of Ad26.COV2.S vaccine versus placebo. Receptors originate from a person between 18 and 65 years old who received the Ad26.COV2.S COVID-19 vaccine or a placebo.

This chain connects TRBV27 to TRBJ1-2, with D maybe TRBD1 (6 bases). There are 15 residues in the CDR3. Trimming removed 5 bases at V and 4 bases at J, with 17 bases between. CDR1 MNHEY and CDR2 SMNVEV come from the germline V gene (reference sequence). CDR3 sequence: CASSAQGPATYGYTF. The DNA for the CDR3 is TGTGCCAGCAGTGCACAGGGCCCAGCAACCTATGGCTACACCTTC.

The chain has TRBV9 and TRBJ2-7; possibly TRBD2 for D (6 bases). The CDR3 is 14 residues long. V was shortened by 0 bases and J by 2 bases, with 9 bases between the two germline ends. Germline CDR1 is SGDLS and CDR2 is YYNGEE. The CDR3 region has the DNA TGTGCCAGCAGCGTAGGCGGGGCGACCTACGAGCAGTACTTC. Amino acids: CASSVGGATYEQYF.

Comment on this clone: Other DNA sequences of this sample code for an identical CDR3. The CDR3 nucleotides are TGTGCCAGCAGTTACTCGATTTGGCAGACTGAAGCTTTCTTT. Its protein product is CASSYSIWQTEAFF. The chain is built from TRBV6-5 and TRBJ1-1, with D unclear. Germline loops: CDR1 MNHEY, CDR2 SVGAGI. CDR3 length equals 14 residues. Trimming took off 0 bases at V and 5 bases at J, with 10 bases between the two ends.

The chain is built from TRBV24-1 and TRBJ2-1; D is perhaps TRBD1 or TRBD2 (5 bases each). With 1 base removed from V and 6 bases from J, the gap between germline ends came to 15 bases. Germline V CDR1 and CDR2: KGHDR, SFDVKD. The CDR3 contains 16 residues. The CDR3 here is CATSDLPGRLSNEQFF. The DNA for the CDR3 is TGTGCCACCAGTGATTTACCGGGACGTCTTTCCAATGAGCAGTTCTTC.

This chain joins TRBV2 and TRBJ1-5; the D gene is possibly TRBD1 (6 bases). In germline, CDR1 is SNHLY, CDR2 FYNNEI. The CDR3 length is 15 residues. Trimming removed 4 bases at V and 3 bases at J, with 13 bases between. This CDR3 reads CASSARGQANQPQHF. CDR3 sequence (DNA): TGTGCCAGCAGTGCCAGGGGCCAGGCCAATCAGCCCCAGCATTTT.

The chain is built from TRBV18 and TRBJ2-7; D tentatively reads TRBD1 or TRBD2 (5 bases each). The V gene's germline CDR1 is KGHSH and CDR2 LQKENI. CDR3 size: 13 residues. V was trimmed by 3 bases and J by 5 bases, leaving 11 bases between them. CDR3 nucleotide sequence: TGTGCCAGCTCACCCGGGGCAGGAAACGAGCAGTACTTC. Translating gives CASSPGAGNEQYF.

This clone came up once. The chain has TRBV5-1 and TRBJ2-5; D call uncertain. This CDR3 contains 14 residues. CDR1 is SGHRS, CDR2 YFSETQ, per germline. V was cut by 2 bases and J by 0 bases, with 8 bases left in between. DNA of the CDR3: TGCGCCAGCAGCTTCCTAGGTAACCAAGAGACCCAGTACTTC. Its translation: CASSFLGNQETQYF.

The table lists this clone with a count of one. The DNA for the CDR3 is TGTGCCAGCAGCCAATGGGCGTGGGGGGGTAGCACCGGGGAGCTGTTTTTT. Residues: CASSQWAWGGSTGELFF. The V call is TRBV4-2, the J call TRBJ2-2; 7 positions match TRBD2. Trimming cost V 2 bases and J 4 bases; bases outside gene matches: 10. CDR3 size: 17 residues. In germline, CDR1 is LGHNA, CDR2 YNFKEQ.

Comment on this clone: Compared with germline, one end of the junction differs, possibly owing to a read error. The gene calls are TRBV7-7 and TRBJ2-5; 8 positions agree with TRBD1. The CDR3 length is 15 residues. CDR1 SSHAT and CDR2 FNYEAQ come from the germline V gene (reference sequence). The CDR3 DNA sequence: TGTGCTAGCAGCTCCGCCGGGACAGGCCAAGAGACCCAGTACTTC. The encoded protein is CASSSAGTGQETQYF.

This clone was observed once. The V call is TRBV4-2, the J call TRBJ2-1; 12 nucleotides line up with TRBD2. The CDR3 length is 17 residues. V was pared by 0 bases and J by 7 bases, with 7 bases of the junction left unmatched. Germline V gene lookup returns CDR1 LGHNA and CDR2 YNFKEQ. CDR3 nucleotides: TGTGCCAGCAGCCAAGAACCGCTAGCGGGAGGGCCAAATGAGCAGTTCTTC. It is translated as CASSQEPLAGGPNEQFF.

The gene calls are TRBV18 and TRBJ1-2; TRBD1 aligns across 7 bases. Germline loops: CDR1 KGHSH, CDR2 LQKENI. This CDR3 spans 14 amino acids. The trim removed 3 bases at V and 6 bases at J, leaving 7 bases unmatched. The CDR3: CASSPQTGRDGYTF. CDR3 DNA: TGTGCCAGCTCACCCCAGACAGGGAGAGATGGCTACACCTTC.

V and J are TRBV4-3 and TRBJ1-2; TRBD1 aligns across 7 bases. J gave up 10 bases and V 5 bases, and 13 bases lay outside the gene matches. CDR1 and CDR2 from the germline V gene are LGHNA and YSLEER. This CDR3 is built from 14 residues. CDR3 in amino acids: CASSYGIGTDFYTF. DNA of the CDR3: TGCGCCAGCAGCTACGGTATCGGGACAGACTTCTACACCTTC.

Details on this clone: Other DNA sequences from this sample encode an identical CDR3 as well. The chain joins TRBV9 to TRBJ2-1, with 9 bases fitting TRBD2. With V trimmed by 3 bases and J by 0 bases, 1 base remained unmatched. The CDR3 has 15 residues. Per the germline V gene, CDR1 is SGDLS and CDR2 is YYNGEE. The CDR3 bases are TGTGCCAGCAGCGGTAGCGGGGGCTCCTACAATGAGCAGTTCTTC. Translated, it gives CASSGSGGSYNEQFF. The full variable domain, with the rest looked up from reference TRBV9 and TRBJ2-1, is DSGVTQTPKHLITATGQRVTLRCSPRSGDLSVYWYQQSLDQGLQFLIQYYNGEERAKGNILERFSAQQFPDLHSELNLSSLELGDSALYFCASSGSGGSYNEQFFGPGTRLTVL.